These 17 T cell receptor beta chains were all obtained from the same sample, sequenced in a study of OX40 agonist ivuxolimab in advanced cancers. Generated by immunoSEQ multiplex PCR, the TCRdb table keeps only in-frame clones and is missing some. The data show 100,000 to 110,000 clones, with about 89% seen just once and approximately 0.16% held by the top ten. The source was CD4+ or CD8+ T cells sorted from blood, collected in a trial of the OX40 agonist ivuxolimab. The receptor source for this set is an adult with an advanced solid tumor such as melanoma, head and neck, liver or kidney cancer.

The V and J genes are TRBV4-2 and TRBJ1-2; D unresolved. The length of the CDR3 is 15 residues. V was cut by 0 bases and J by 8 bases, with 16 bases left in between. Looked up from germline, CDR1 is LGHNA and CDR2 is YNFKEQ. CDR3 sequence: CASSQESRLTSGYTF. The CDR3, as DNA: TGTGCCAGCAGCCAAGAGTCACGGCTGACATCGGGCTACACCTTC.

V usage is TRBV9 and J usage is TRBJ1-3; TRBD1 matches 9 bases. Trimming cost V 4 bases and J 4 bases; bases outside gene matches: 6. Germline V gives CDR1 SGDLS, CDR2 YYNGEE. The CDR3 is made up of 15 amino acids. Here the CDR3 reads CASSQGTGQGNTIYF. The CDR3 DNA reads as TGTGCCAGCAGCCAAGGGACAGGGCAGGGAAACACCATATATTTT.

The rearrangement joins TRBV5-1 to TRBJ2-1, with 11 bases aligning to TRBD2. The CDR3 length is 16 residues. Germline CDR1 reads SGHRS; CDR2 reads YFSETQ. Losses at the gene ends were 4 bases for V and 5 bases for J; bases not matched to a gene: 8. The CDR3 region is CASSPRLAGTHNEQFF. CDR3 DNA sequence: TGCGCCAGCAGCCCACGACTAGCGGGGACCCACAATGAGCAGTTCTTC.

The chain couples TRBV9 to TRBJ1-2; D remains ambiguous. Deletions cut 0 bases from V and 13 bases from J, with 19 bases between. This CDR3 comprises 14 residues. Germline assignment: CDR1 SGDLS and CDR2 YYNGEE. The CDR3 loop reads CASSVDLSPGRLTF. The CDR3 DNA sequence: TGTGCCAGCAGCGTAGATCTCTCCCCCGGACGACTCACCTTC.

This clone appeared once. The chain has TRBV30 and TRBJ2-4, with D unclear. Trimming removed 0 bases at V and 1 base at J, with 10 bases between. The germline V gene has CDR1 GTSNPN and CDR2 SVGIG (reference sequence). The CDR3 runs 15 residues. This chain's CDR3 is CAWSVPPLAKNIQYF. The CDR3, as DNA: TGTGCCTGGAGTGTCCCTCCTCTCGCCAAAAACATTCAGTACTTC.

CDR3: CASSLVARPYNEQFF. As DNA, the CDR3 is TGTGCCAGCAGCTTGGTGGCGCGCCCGTACAATGAGCAGTTCTTC. The V gene is TRBV5-4, the J gene TRBJ2-1; D is unclear. The CDR3 loop spans 15 amino acids. Looked up from germline, CDR1 is SGHNT and CDR2 is YYREEE (reference sequence). The V and J ends lost 0 bases and 4 bases respectively, with 11 bases between them.

The V call is TRBV4-1, the J call TRBJ2-3; D ambiguous. This CDR3 comprises 14 residues. The V end lost 1 base, the J end lost 4 bases, and 9 bases lay between the germline ends. Germline CDR1 MGHRA, CDR2 YSYEKL. The CDR3 region is CASSQVVLSDTQYF. CDR3 nucleotide sequence: TGCGCCAGCAGCCAAGTCGTTTTGTCAGATACGCAGTATTTT.

This chain connects TRBV27 to TRBJ2-1; perhaps TRBD1 as D (5 bases). The CDR3 contains 15 residues. Germline-derived CDR1 and CDR2 are MNHEY and SMNVEV (reference sequence). V lost 6 bases and J 2 bases, leaving 14 bases between the germline ends. The DNA for the CDR3 is TGTGCCAGCAGCCAAGGAGTAGGGGCCTACAATGAGCAGTTCTTC. Translating gives CASSQGVGAYNEQFF.

This clone was detected once. CDR3 amino acids: CASSVSLQETQYF. In DNA form, the CDR3 reads TGTGCCAGCAGCGTGTCCCTCCAAGAGACCCAGTACTTC. The rearrangement uses TRBV9 and TRBJ2-5; D remains unclear. The CDR3 runs 13 residues. In germline, CDR1 is SGDLS, CDR2 YYNGEE. Between the trimmed V and J ends, which lost 2 bases and 1 base, there was a span of 6 bases.

V gene TRBV19 combines with J gene TRBJ1-5, with D perhaps TRBD1 (5 bases). The germline V gene encodes CDR1 LNHDA and CDR2 SQIVND (reference sequence). Trimming took off 4 bases at V and 0 bases at J, with 19 bases between the two ends. The CDR3 is made up of 18 amino acids. The CDR3 spells CASSRGTFRAYSNQPQHF. CDR3 in DNA: TGTGCCAGTAGTAGGGGGACCTTTAGGGCCTATAGCAATCAGCCCCAGCATTTT.

The genes are TRBV4-2 and TRBJ2-2; the D gene could be TRBD1 or TRBD2 (7 bases each). Looked up from germline, CDR1 is LGHNA and CDR2 is YNFKEQ. Trimming cost V 4 bases and J 6 bases, with 12 bases left between them. The length of the CDR3 is 14 residues. The CDR3 nucleotides read TGTGCCAGCAGCCCCGGGGGGACAGCCGGGGAGCTGTTTTTT. It yields the protein CASSPGGTAGELFF.

The genes are TRBV29-1 and TRBJ1-2; maybe TRBD1 (5 bases). The CDR3 totals 15 residues. Germline V gene data show CDR1 as SQVTM and CDR2 as ANQGSEA. The V gene lost 4 bases and the J gene lost 2 bases, with 17 bases spanning the gap. CDR3 protein: CSVAPLRQRNYGYTF. CDR3 nucleotides: TGCAGCGTTGCCCCCCTAAGACAGCGGAACTATGGCTACACCTTC.

The chain has TRBV5-1 and TRBJ1-1; D is undetermined. Germline V gene sequence: CDR1 SGHRS, CDR2 YFSETQ. The length of the CDR3 is 14 residues. Trimming left V 2 bases short and J 1 base short, with 9 bases between. CDR3 region: CASSLEGRNTEAFF. As DNA, the CDR3 is TGCGCCAGCAGCTTAGAAGGACGGAACACTGAAGCTTTCTTT.

This clone has just one count. This rearrangement joins TRBV23-1 to TRBJ1-6, with D perhaps TRBD1 (5 bases). TRBV23-1 is annotated as an ORF whose role is uncertain. The CDR3 runs 18 residues. V lost 2 bases and J lost 2, with 16 bases in between. The CDR3 loop reads CASSQGTCGSAYNSPLHF. DNA of the CDR3: TGCGCCAGCAGTCAAGGGACCTGTGGATCCGCCTATAATTCACCCCTCCACTTT.

V gene TRBV29-1 combines with J gene TRBJ1-2; possible D gene TRBD1, 5 bases. CDR3 size: 15 residues. Germline lookup yields CDR1 SQVTM and CDR2 ANQGSEA. V dropped 6 bases and J dropped 3 bases, with 20 bases sitting between them. The CDR3 protein is CSVPRGGSLHYGYTF. The CDR3 DNA reads TGCAGCGTCCCCCGGGGGGGGAGTCTCCACTATGGCTACACCTTC.

The chain is built from TRBV18 and TRBJ2-1, with 8 nucleotides matching TRBD2. The CDR3 extends over 17 amino acids. Germline V gene data show CDR1 as KGHSH and CDR2 as LQKENI. V was pared by 3 bases and J by 4 bases, with 11 bases of the junction left unmatched. The CDR3 is CASSPALWTSRYNEQFF. The CDR3 nucleotides read TGTGCCAGCTCACCCGCACTTTGGACTAGCAGGTACAATGAGCAGTTCTTC.

In DNA form, the CDR3 reads TGCAGCGTTGGGGAGGGGCGCAGCAATCAGCCCCAGCATTTT. Translated, it gives CSVGEGRSNQPQHF. The rearrangement joins TRBV29-1 to TRBJ1-5; the D gene is possibly TRBD1 (5 bases). Germline CDR1 reads SQVTM; CDR2 reads ANQGSEA. The V end lost 4 bases, the J end lost 1 base, and 11 bases lay between the germline ends. The length of the CDR3 is 14 residues.